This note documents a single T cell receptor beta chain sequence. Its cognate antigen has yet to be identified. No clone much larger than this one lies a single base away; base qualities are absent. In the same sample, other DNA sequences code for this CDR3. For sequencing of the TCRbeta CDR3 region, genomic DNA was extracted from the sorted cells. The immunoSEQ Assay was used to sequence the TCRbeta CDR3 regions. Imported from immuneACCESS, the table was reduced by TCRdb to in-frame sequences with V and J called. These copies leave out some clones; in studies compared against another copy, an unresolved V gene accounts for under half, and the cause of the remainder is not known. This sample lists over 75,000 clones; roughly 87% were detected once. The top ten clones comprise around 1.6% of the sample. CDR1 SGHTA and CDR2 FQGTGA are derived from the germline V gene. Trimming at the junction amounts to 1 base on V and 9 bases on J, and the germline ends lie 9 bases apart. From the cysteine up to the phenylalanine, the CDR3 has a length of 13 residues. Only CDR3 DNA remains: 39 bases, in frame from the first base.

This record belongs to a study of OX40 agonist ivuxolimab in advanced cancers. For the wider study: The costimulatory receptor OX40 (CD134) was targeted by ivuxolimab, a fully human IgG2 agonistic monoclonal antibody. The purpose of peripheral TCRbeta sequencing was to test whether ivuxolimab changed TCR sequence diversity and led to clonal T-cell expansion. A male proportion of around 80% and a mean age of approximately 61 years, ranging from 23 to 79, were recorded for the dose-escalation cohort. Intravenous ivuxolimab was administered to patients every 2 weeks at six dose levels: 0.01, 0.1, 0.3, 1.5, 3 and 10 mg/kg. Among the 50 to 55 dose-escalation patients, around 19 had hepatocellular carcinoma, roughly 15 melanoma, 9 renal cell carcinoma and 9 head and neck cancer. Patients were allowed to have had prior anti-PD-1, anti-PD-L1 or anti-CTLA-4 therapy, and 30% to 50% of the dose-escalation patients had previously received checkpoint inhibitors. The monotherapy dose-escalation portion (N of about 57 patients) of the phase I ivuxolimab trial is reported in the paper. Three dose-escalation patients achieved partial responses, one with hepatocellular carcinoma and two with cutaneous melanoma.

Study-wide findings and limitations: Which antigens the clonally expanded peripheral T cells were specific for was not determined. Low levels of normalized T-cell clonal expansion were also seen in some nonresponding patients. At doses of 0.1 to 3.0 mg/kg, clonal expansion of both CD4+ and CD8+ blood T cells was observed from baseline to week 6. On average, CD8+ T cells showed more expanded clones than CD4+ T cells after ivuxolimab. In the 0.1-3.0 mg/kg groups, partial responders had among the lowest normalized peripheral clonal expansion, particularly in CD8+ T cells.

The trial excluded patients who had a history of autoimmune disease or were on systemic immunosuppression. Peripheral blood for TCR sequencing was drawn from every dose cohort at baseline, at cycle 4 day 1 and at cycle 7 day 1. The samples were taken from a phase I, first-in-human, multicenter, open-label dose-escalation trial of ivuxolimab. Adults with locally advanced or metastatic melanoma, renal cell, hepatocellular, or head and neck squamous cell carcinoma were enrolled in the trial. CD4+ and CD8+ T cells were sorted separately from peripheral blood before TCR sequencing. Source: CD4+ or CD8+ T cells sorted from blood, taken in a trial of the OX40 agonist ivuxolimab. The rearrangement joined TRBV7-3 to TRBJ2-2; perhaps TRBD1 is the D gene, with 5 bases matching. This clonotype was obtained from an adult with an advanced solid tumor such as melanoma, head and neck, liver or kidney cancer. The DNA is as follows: TGTGCCAGCAGCTTAAGACAGACCCGGGAGCTGTTTTTT. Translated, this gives CASSLRQTRELFF.